The 5 T cell receptor beta chains listed next were all sequenced from one sample in a study of read filtering for tumor transcriptome and immune sequencing. The library was built from approximately 400 ng RNA with molecular barcoded adaptors for alpha/delta and beta/gamma chains. TCRdb reanalysed the reads using MiXCR and keeps one entry per CDR3 protein. Of tens of thousands of distinct CDR3 sequences detected, about an eighth appear once; the ten largest clones hold 25% to 30%. Specimen: a population of CD138-negative cells sorted from bone marrow. The receptor source for this set is a donor at least 40 years old with multiple myeloma.

In this sample, this clonotype turned up many times. The chain is built from TRBV20-1 and TRBJ1-6; D call uncertain. This CDR3 has 13 residues. Germline assignment: CDR1 DFQATT and CDR2 SNEGSKA (reference sequence). V dropped 3 bases and J dropped 6 bases, with 9 bases sitting between them. CDR3 sequence: CSASLDVNSPLHF. The CDR3, as DNA: TGCAGTGCTAGTTTGGACGTTAATTCACCCCTCCACTTT.

This clonotype was counted many times. This rearrangement joins TRBV28 to TRBJ2-3; D not certain. Germline values: CDR1 MDHEN, CDR2 SYDVKM. With 7 bases removed from V and 6 bases from J, the gap between germline ends came to 26 bases. The CDR3 is 17 residues long. The CDR3: CASTPSQYPHTTDTQYF. Here the CDR3 DNA reads TGTGCCAGCACCCCTTCACAGTACCCACACACAACCGATACGCAGTATTTT.

This clonotype was seen many times. The CDR3 loop reads CARDQGNTNTGELFF. CDR3 DNA sequence: TGTGCCAGGGATCAGGGGAACACGAACACCGGGGAGCTGTTTTTT. The V gene is TRBV19, the J gene TRBJ2-2, with D possibly TRBD1 on 6 matching bases. The CDR3 length is 15 residues. V was trimmed by 9 bases and J by 0 bases, leaving 14 bases between them. CDR1 and CDR2 from the germline V gene are LNHDA and SQIVND (reference sequence).

At least ten counts were recorded for this clonotype. This sequence joins TRBV15 and TRBJ2-5, with 11 bases fitting TRBD2. V dropped 4 bases and J dropped 5; count of bases not matched to a gene: 6. CDR3 length: 15 residues. Germline lookup yields CDR1 LNHNV and CDR2 YYDKDF (reference sequence). CDR3 region: CATSNLAGGHETQYF. The CDR3 DNA reads as TGTGCCACCAGCAACTTAGCGGGAGGGCACGAGACCCAGTACTTC.

This clonotype was counted ten times or more. The chain has TRBV7-8 and TRBJ1-1; D unresolved. This CDR3 is 17 amino acids long. V gave up 1 base and J gave up 6 bases, with 21 bases separating them. Per germline, CDR1 SGHVS and CDR2 FQNEAQ. CDR3 sequence: CASSLVGRWKGEAEAFF. DNA of the CDR3: TGTGCCAGCAGCTTAGTTGGCAGGTGGAAGGGTGAAGCTGAAGCTTTCTTT. The full variable domain, with the rest looked up from reference TRBV7-8 and TRBJ1-1, is GAGVSQSPRYKVAKRGQDVALRCDPISGHVSLFWYQQALGQGPEFLTYFQNEAQLDKSGLPSDRFFAERPEGSVSTLKIQRTQQEDSAVYLCASSLVGRWKGEAEAFFGQGTRLTVV.